These T cell receptor beta chains were read from a single sample in a study of T cells in Graves' hyperthyroidism and ophthalmopathy. One entry per CDR3 protein, called by TCRdb with MiXCR from the multiplex PCR reads. The data hold a few hundred thousand distinct CDR3 sequences, with about 13% observed a single time. Source material: blood. The receptors derive from a woman younger than 30 with Graves' hyperthyroidism. Each CDR3 is given with its conserved first and last residue. Each record gives: clone size, V gene, D gene, J gene, CDR3 DNA, CDR3 protein. The D gene is left open where the match is weak. Rows may omit the clone size; those that give it use once, few, many or a size class.

many	TRBV3-1	TRBD1	TRBJ1-6	TGTGCCAGCAGCCAGAGGGGACAGTTTAATTCACCCCTCCACTTT	CASSQRGQFNSPLHF
.	TRBV6-2/TRBV6-3	TRBD2	TRBJ2-3	TGTGCCAGCACTCCCGCCGGACTAGCGGGGGGCACAGATACGCAGTATTTT	CASTPAGLAGGTDTQYF
few	TRBV30	.	TRBJ2-2	TGTGCCTGGAGTACTCTAAACACCGGGGAGCTGTTTTTT	CAWSTLNTGELFF
.	TRBV29-1	.	TRBJ1-4	TGCAGCGCTGAACTTCAGACGGATGAAAAACTGTTTTTT	CSAELQTDEKLFF
many	TRBV28	.	TRBJ2-3	TGTGCCAGCAACTGGCAGGCAGGAACCACAGATACGCAGTATTTT	CASNWQAGTTDTQYF
many	TRBV10-3	.	TRBJ2-3	TGTGCCATCAGTGAGTCTCCAGCGGACACAGATACGCAGTATTTT	CAISESPADTDTQYF
many	TRBV28	TRBD2	TRBJ2-3	TGTGCCAGCAGTCCGTTAGCGGGAGCAGATACGCAGTATTTT	CASSPLAGADTQYF
few	TRBV20-1	TRBD1	TRBJ2-1	TGCAGTGCTGGGGAAGGACAGGGATTCTACAATGAGCAGTTCTTC	CSAGEGQGFYNEQFF
few	TRBV28	.	TRBJ2-5	TGTGCCAGCAGTTTTACTGGAGGGGAGACCCAGTACTTC	CASSFTGGETQYF
.	TRBV29-1	.	TRBJ2-3	TGCAGCGTCGCCCTACAGGGTACAGATACGCAGTATTTT	CSVALQGTDTQYF
many	TRBV3-1	.	TRBJ2-1	TGTGCCAGCAGCCCAACGACTAGTTTCTACAATGAGCAGTTCTTC	CASSPTTSFYNEQFF
.	TRBV29-1	.	TRBJ1-3	TGCAGCGTTGCGACGGATGGAAACACCATATATTTT	CSVATDGNTIYF
few	TRBV4-1	.	TRBJ1-2	TGCGCCAGCAGCCAAGAGGGCGCTAGTGGCTTCCACACCTTC	CASSQEGASGFHTF
few	TRBV6-1	.	TRBJ1-3	TGTGCCAGCATCCAACGAGGAGGAAACACCATATATTTT	CASIQRGGNTIYF
many	TRBV7-8	TRBD2	TRBJ2-1	TGTGCCAGCAGCTCCGAACTAGCGGGAGGAGGAGATGAGCAGTTCTTC	CASSSELAGGGDEQFF
.	TRBV27	.	TRBJ2-7	TGTGCCAGCAGTGGGGTTTCGTCCCACGAGCAGTACTTC	CASSGVSSHEQYF
many	TRBV20-1	.	TRBJ2-7	TGCAGTGCGCCGGGACAAACATTCCACGAGCAGTACTTC	CSAPGQTFHEQYF
.	TRBV5-6	TRBD2	TRBJ2-1	TGTGCCAGCAGTTCCGGGACTAGCGCTTACAATGAGCAGTTCTTC	CASSSGTSAYNEQFF
many	TRBV28	.	TRBJ1-6	TGTGCCAGCAGGATGGGGGGGGCCCCGCATTCACCCCTCCACTTT	CASRMGGAPHSPLHF
.	TRBV28	TRBD2	TRBJ2-1	TGTGCCAGCAGCAGCCGGGCCCTACTAGCGGGAGGGCCGGTATACAATGAGCAGTTCTTC	CASSSRALLAGGPVYNEQFF
once	TRBV20-1	TRBD2	TRBJ2-7	TGCAGTGCTAGGGCGTACCGGACTAGCGGAGCCTACGAGCAGTACTTC	CSARAYRTSGAYEQYF
few	TRBV4-3	TRBD2	TRBJ2-7	TGCGCCAGCAGCCCCTACACCGTAGCGGGAGGGCCTCACGAGCAGTACTTC	CASSPYTVAGGPHEQYF
many	TRBV28	TRBD2	TRBJ2-6	TGTGCCACCTCCCGGGGGGACTCTGGGGCCAACGTCCTGACTTTC	CATSRGDSGANVLTF
many	TRBV5-6	.	TRBJ1-1	TGTGCCAGCAGCTTGTTTCTATGGGCAGGTGAAGCTTTCTTT	CASSLFLWAGEAFF
many	TRBV7-2	.	TRBJ2-1	TGTGCCAGCAGCTTAGCGGGACTGGGTGGGAATGAGCAGTTCTTC	CASSLAGLGGNEQFF
many	TRBV7-2	TRBD1	TRBJ2-7	TGTGCCAGCAGCTCCGAGAACAGACAGGGCGAGCAGTACTTC	CASSSENRQGEQYF
many	TRBV28	.	TRBJ1-2	TGTGCCAGCAGTTTATGGGAGGTGGGCCTCAACTATGGCTACACCTTC	CASSLWEVGLNYGYTF
many	TRBV29-1	TRBD1	TRBJ2-1	TGCAGCGTGGGACAGGCCTCCTACAATGAGCAGTTCTTC	CSVGQASYNEQFF
many	TRBV28	.	TRBJ1-5	TGTGCCAGCACTGCATATAGCAATCAGCCCCAGCATTTT	CASTAYSNQPQHF
.	TRBV20-1	.	TRBJ2-3	TGCAGTGCTAGTTCCCGGGAGAACACAGATACGCAGTATTTT	CSASSRENTDTQYF
many	TRBV18	TRBD2	TRBJ2-1	TGTGCCAGCTCACCCCCCCGGGGAGCGGGAGACCAAAATGAGCAGTTCTTC	CASSPPRGAGDQNEQFF
many	TRBV7-2	.	TRBJ2-5	TGTGCCAGCAGCCCCAACGGGGCACCACAAGAGACCCAGTACTTC	CASSPNGAPQETQYF
.	TRBV28	.	TRBJ2-5	TGTGCCAGCAGTGAGAGGACTCCGAGACAAGAGACCCAGTACTTC	CASSERTPRQETQYF
many	TRBV12-3/TRBV12-4	.	TRBJ2-1	TGTGCCAGCACCCAACAGGGACGGGATGAGCAGTTCTTC	CASTQQGRDEQFF
many	TRBV11-1	.	TRBJ2-1	TGTGCCAGCAGCCCCCTGACTTACTCAGATGAGCAGTTCTTC	CASSPLTYSDEQFF
few	TRBV28	TRBD2	TRBJ2-1	TGTGCCAGCAGTTTCTCCGGACTAGCCGATTCGGACAATGAGCAGTTCTTC	CASSFSGLADSDNEQFF